This T cell receptor (beta chain) derives from a study of shared clonotypes between healthy human individuals. Assay runs were performed at deep level. In the source study's methods: Owing to the provision of junction-only sequences devoid of quality scores by immunoSEQ, filtering differed. Clones were read by immunoSEQ multiplex PCR, and TCRdb kept only the in-frame ones, dropping some. V, J and clone size were drawn from that table, and D and trimming were deduced from the DNA. The repertoire holds over a million clones, with 98% as singletons. The germline V gene encodes CDR1 MDHEN and CDR2 SYDVKM. This CDR3 has 16 residues. V lost 4 bases and J 10 bases, leaving 23 bases between the germline ends.

The sequence was obtained from a man aged 30-40 years in good health. The V and J genes are TRBV28 and TRBJ1-5; D is possibly TRBD1 (5 bases). The specimen sequenced was naive CD4+ T cells sorted from blood. Sample subset: CD45RA+ positively selected. The CDR3: CASSWSTTASVHPQHF. CDR3 nucleotides: TGTGCCAGCAGTTGGAGTACGACAGCCTCGGTTCATCCCCAGCATTTT.